Ten or more counts support the clone carrying this T cell receptor beta chain. Its antigen remains unidentified. The data were taken from a study of regulatory T cells in long-lasting Graves disease. Study outcomes and limitations: Thyroid tissue went unexamined; only peripheral blood was analyzed.

Assembly of TCR beta libraries relied on iRepertoire HTBI primers together with Arm-PCR of CDR3 regions. MiXCR was run by TCRdb on the multiplex PCR reads, yielding one entry per CDR3 protein. Of 350,000 to 450,000 distinct CDR3 sequences listed, about 20% were seen once; the top ten hold around 20%. Time point: persistent/refractory GD, antithyroid drugs over 5 years with positive TRAb. Making the TCR library involved RNA that had been extracted from PBMCs. V was pared by 2 bases and J by 8 bases, with 9 bases between. The CDR3 consists of 12 residues. Germline V lookup: CDR1 SNHLY, CDR2 FYNNEI. The clonotype comes from a female donor with Graves disease. The specimen was peripheral blood mononuclear cells (PBMCs), collected when the disease was refractory, from a patient treated with antithyroid drugs. The chain recombines TRBV2 with TRBJ1-2; D unresolved. The DNA of the CDR3 is TGTGCCAGCAGTGAATCTTCGGGGGGCTACACCTTC. It is translated as CASSESSGGYTF.